The source of this T cell receptor (beta chain) is a study of CD8+CD57+ T cells in acquired aplastic anemia. Study information: When averaged, DNA from sorted CD4+ and CD8+ cells came to approximately 3 ug.

Trimming cost V 2 bases and J 2 bases, with 11 bases left between them. This CDR3 region has 14 residues. Germline-derived CDR1 and CDR2 are SQVTM and ANQGSEA. Findings and limits, study-wide: Researchers report that about 28 CD8+ CDR3 sequences appeared in both patients and controls.

Using genomic DNA as the template, TCR beta VDJ and CDR3 profiling was carried out. In TCRdb, the reads were re-called with MiXCR into one record per CDR3 protein. The profile shows roughly 250,000 distinct CDR3 sequences, roughly 82% of them singletons. Those patients picked for sequencing had displayed CD8+CD57+ cell expansion on flow cytometry. Points on this clonotype: Antigen specificity is unknown.

Sequenced: sorted CD4+, CD8+, or CD8+CD57+ T cells (not recorded which) from PBMCs. This TCR derives from a human donor with aplastic anemia. The rearrangement links TRBV29-1 to TRBJ2-3; D is ambiguous. For the CDR3, the DNA is TGCAGCGTTGAATTGGACGCAGTCACAGATACGCAGTATTTT. This translates into CSVELDAVTDTQYF.